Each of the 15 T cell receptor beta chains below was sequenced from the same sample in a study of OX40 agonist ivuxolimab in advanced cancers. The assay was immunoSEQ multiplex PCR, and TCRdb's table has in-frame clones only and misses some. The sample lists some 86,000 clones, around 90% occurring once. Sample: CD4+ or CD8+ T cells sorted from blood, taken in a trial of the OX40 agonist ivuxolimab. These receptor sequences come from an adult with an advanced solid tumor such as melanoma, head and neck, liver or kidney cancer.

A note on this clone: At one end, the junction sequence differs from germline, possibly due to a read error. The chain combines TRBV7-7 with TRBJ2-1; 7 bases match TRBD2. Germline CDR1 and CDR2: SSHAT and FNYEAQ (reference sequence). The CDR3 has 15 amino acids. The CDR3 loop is CASSYGLADYNEQFF. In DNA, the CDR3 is TGTGCTAGCAGCTACGGGCTAGCGGACTACAATGAGCAGTTCTTC.

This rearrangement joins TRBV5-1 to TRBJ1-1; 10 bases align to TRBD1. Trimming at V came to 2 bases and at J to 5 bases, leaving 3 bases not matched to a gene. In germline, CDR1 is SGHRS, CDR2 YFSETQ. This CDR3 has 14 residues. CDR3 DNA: TGCGCCAGCAGCTTTAGGACAGGGGGAACTGAAGCTTTCTTT. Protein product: CASSFRTGGTEAFF.

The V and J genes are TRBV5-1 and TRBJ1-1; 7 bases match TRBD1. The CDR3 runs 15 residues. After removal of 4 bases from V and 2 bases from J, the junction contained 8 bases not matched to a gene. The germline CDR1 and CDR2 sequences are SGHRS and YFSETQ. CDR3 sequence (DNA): TGCGCCAGCAGCCCCAGGACAGGCGACAACACTGAAGCTTTCTTT. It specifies CASSPRTGDNTEAFF.

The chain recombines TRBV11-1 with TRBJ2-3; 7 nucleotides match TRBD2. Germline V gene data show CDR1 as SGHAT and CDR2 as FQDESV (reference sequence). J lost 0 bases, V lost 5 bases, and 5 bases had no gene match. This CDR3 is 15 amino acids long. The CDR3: CASSTHSGSTDTQYF. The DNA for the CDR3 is TGTGCCAGCAGCACACATAGCGGGAGCACAGATACGCAGTATTTT.

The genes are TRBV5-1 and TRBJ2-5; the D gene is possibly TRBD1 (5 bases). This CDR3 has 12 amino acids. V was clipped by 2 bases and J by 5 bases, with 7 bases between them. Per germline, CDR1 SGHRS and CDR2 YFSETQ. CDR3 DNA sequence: TGCGCCAGCAGCTTAAAGGGGGAGACCCAGTACTTC. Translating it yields CASSLKGETQYF.

The CDR3: CASSLYPGTVISGNTIYF. CDR3 nucleotide sequence: TGTGCCAGCAGCTTATATCCCGGGACAGTTATCTCTGGAAACACCATATATTTT. The chain uses TRBV13 and TRBJ1-3; TRBD1 matches 7 bases. This CDR3 contains 18 residues. CDR1 and CDR2 from the germline V gene are PRHDT and FYEKMQ (reference sequence). The ends lost 2 bases at V and 0 bases at J; junction bases unmatched: 10.

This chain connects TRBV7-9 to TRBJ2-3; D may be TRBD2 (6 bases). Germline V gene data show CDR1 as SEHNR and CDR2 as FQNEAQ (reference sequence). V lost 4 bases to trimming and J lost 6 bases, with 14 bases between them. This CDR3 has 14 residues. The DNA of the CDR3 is TGTGCCAGCAGCTATGCCGGGGGAACGGATACGCAGTATTTT. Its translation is CASSYAGGTDTQYF.

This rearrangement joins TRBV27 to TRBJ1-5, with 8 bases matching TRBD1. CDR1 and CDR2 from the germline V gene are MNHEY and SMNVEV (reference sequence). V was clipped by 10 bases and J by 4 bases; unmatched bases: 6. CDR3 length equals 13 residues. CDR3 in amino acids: CATSDRENQPQHF. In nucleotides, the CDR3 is TGTGCCACCTCGGACAGGGAAAATCAGCCCCAGCATTTT.

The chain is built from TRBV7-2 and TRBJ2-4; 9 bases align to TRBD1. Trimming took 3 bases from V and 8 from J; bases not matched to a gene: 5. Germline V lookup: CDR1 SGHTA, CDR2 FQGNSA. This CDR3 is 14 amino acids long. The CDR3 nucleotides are TGTGCCAGCAGCTTGGGACAGGGAGTGGACATTCAGTACTTC. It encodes CASSLGQGVDIQYF. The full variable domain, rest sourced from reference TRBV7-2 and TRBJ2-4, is GAGVSQSPSNKVTEKGKDVELRCDPISGHTALYWYRQSLGQGLEFLIYFQGNSAPDKSGLPSDRFSAERTGGSVSTLTIQRTQQEDSAVYLCASSLGQGVDIQYFGAGTRLSVL.

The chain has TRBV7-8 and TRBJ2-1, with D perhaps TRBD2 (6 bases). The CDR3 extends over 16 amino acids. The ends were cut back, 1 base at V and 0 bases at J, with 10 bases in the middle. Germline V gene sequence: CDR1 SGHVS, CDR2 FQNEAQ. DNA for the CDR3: TGTGCCAGCAGCTTAGGCGGGGCAAGCTCCTACAATGAGCAGTTCTTC. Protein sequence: CASSLGGASSYNEQFF.

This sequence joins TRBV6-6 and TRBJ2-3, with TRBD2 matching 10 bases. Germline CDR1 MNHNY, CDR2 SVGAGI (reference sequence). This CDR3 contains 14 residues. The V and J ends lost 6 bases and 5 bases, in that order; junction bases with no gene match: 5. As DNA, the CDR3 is TGTGCCAGCAGCCAGCGGGGGGGCGAAGATACGCAGTATTTT. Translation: CASSQRGGEDTQYF.

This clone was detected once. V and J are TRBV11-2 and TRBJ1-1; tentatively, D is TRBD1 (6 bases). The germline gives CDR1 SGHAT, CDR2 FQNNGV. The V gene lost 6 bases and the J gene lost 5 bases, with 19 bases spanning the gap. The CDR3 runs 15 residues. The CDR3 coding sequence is TGTGCCAGCAGTCACATTCAGGGGAAAGGTACTGAAGCTTTCTTT. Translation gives CASSHIQGKGTEAFF. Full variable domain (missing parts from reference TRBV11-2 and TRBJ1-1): EAGVAQSPRYKIIEKRQSVAFWCNPISGHATLYWYQQILGQGPKLLIQFQNNGVVDDSQLPKDRFSAERLKGVDSTLKIQPAKLEDSAVYLCASSHIQGKGTEAFFGQGTRLTVV.

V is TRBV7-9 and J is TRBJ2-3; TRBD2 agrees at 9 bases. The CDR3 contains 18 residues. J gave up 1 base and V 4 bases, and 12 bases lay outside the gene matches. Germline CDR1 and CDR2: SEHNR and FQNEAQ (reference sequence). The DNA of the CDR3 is TGTGCCAGCAGCTCTCGGGTGACTAGCGGCGGTGGCACAGATACGCAGTATTTT. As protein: CASSSRVTSGGGTDTQYF.

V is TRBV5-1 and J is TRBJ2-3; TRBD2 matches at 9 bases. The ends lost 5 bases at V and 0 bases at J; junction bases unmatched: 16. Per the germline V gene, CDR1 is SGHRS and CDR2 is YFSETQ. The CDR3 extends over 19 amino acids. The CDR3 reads CASRRGSGGSPRSTDTQYF. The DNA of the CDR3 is TGCGCCAGCAGAAGGGGGAGCGGGGGGTCACCCCGGAGCACAGATACGCAGTATTTT.

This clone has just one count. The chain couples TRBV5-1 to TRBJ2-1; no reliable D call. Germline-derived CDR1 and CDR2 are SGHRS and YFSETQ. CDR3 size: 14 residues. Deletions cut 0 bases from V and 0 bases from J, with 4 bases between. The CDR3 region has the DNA TGCGCCAGCAGCTTGGCCTTCTCCTACAATGAGCAGTTCTTC. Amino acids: CASSLAFSYNEQFF.